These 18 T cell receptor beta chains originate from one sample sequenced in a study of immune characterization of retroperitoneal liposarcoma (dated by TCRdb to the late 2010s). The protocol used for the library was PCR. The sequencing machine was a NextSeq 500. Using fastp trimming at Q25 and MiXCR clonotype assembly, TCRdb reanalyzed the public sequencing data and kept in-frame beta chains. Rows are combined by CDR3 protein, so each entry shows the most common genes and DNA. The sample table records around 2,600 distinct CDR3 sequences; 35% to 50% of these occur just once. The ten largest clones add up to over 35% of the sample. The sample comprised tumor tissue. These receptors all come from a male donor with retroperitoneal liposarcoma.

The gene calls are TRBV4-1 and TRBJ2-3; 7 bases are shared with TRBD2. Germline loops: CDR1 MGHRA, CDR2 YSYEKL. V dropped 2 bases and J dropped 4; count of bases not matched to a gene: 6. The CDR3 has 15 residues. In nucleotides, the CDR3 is TGCGCCAGCAGCCAATCGGGACGGGAGGCAGATACGCAGTATTTT. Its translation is CASSQSGREADTQYF.

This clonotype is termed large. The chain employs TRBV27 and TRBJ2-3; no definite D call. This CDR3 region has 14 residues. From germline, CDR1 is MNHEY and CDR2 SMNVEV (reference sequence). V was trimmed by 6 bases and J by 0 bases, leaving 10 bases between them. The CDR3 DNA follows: TGTGCCAGCAGCCCCCGGCCGAGCACAGATACGCAGTATTTT. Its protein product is CASSPRPSTDTQYF.

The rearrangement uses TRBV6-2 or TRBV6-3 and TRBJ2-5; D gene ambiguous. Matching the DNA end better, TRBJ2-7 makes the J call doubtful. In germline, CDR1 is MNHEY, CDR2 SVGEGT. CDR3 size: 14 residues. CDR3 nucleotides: TGTGCCAGCAGTTGGGTAACAGAGACCTACGAGCAGTACTTC. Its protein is CASSWVTETYEQYF.

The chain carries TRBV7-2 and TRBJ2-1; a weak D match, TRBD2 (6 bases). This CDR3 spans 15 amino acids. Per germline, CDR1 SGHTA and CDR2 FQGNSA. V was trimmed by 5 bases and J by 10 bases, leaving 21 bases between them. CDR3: CASSIDTGVTYEQFF. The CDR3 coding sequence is TGTGCCAGCAGCATAGATACGGGAGTAACCTACGAGCAGTTCTTC.

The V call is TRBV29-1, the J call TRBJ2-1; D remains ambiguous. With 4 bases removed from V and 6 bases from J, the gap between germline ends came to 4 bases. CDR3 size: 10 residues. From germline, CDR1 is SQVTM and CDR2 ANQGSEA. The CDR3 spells CSVGVNEQFF. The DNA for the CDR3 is TGCAGCGTTGGGGTCAATGAGCAGTTCTTC.

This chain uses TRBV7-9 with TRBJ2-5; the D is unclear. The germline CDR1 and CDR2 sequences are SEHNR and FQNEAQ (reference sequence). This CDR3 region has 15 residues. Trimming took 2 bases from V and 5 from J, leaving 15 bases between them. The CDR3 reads CASSLLGDVSETQYF. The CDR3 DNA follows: TGTGCCAGCAGCTTACTAGGAGATGTTTCCGAGACCCAGTACTTC.

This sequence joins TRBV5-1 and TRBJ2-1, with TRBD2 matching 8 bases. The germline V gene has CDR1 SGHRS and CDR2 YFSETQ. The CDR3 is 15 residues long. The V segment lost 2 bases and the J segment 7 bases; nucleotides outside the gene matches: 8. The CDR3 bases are TGCGCCAGCAGCTTAGTGCCGGGAGGGCCAAATGAGCAGTTCTTC. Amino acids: CASSLVPGGPNEQFF.

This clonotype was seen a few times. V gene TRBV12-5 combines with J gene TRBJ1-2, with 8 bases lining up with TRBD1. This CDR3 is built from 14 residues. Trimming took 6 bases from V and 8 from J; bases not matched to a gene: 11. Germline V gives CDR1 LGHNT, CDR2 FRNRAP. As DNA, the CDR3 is TGTGCTAGTGGCCAGGGGGCGCTGGTACAGGGCTACACCTTC. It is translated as CASGQGALVQGYTF.

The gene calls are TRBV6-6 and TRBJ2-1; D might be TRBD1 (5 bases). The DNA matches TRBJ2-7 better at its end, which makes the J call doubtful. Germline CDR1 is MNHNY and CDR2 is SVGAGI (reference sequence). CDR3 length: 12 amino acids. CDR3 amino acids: CASSSQGYEQYF. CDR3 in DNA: TGTGCCAGCAGTTCCCAGGGTTACGAGCAGTACTTC.

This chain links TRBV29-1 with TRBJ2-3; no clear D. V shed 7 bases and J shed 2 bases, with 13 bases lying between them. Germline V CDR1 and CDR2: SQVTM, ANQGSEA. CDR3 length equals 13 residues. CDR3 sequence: CSASLSPTDTQYF. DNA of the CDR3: TGCAGCGCCTCTCTTTCCCCCACAGATACGCAGTATTTT.

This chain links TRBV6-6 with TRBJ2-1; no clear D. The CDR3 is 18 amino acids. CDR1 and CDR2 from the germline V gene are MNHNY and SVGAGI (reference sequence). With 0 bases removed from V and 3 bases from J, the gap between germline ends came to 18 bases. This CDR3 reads CASSYSPHSAVSYNEQFF. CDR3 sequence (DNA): TGTGCCAGCAGTTACTCGCCTCATTCGGCGGTTAGCTACAATGAGCAGTTCTTC.

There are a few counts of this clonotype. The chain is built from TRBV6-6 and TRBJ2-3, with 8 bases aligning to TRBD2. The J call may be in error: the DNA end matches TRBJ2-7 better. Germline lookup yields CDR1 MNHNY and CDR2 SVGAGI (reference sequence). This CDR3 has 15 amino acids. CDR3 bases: TGTGCCAGCAGTTACGCTCGGGAGGGCAACTACGAGCAGTACTTC. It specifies CASSYAREGNYEQYF.

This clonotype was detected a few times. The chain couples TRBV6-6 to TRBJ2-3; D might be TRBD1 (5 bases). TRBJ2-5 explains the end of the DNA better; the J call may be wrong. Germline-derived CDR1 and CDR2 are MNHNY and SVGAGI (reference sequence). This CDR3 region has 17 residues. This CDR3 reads CASSFRRGLPTRETQYF. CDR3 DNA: TGTGCCAGCAGTTTTAGAAGGGGCCTCCCGACTCGGGAGACCCAGTACTTC.

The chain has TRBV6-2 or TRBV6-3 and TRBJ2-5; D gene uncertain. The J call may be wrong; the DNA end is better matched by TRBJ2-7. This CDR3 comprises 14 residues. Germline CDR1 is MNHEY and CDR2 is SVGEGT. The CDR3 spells CASSDGGRNYEQYF. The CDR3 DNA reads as TGTGCCAGCAGTGACGGCGGCAGAAACTACGAGCAGTACTTC.

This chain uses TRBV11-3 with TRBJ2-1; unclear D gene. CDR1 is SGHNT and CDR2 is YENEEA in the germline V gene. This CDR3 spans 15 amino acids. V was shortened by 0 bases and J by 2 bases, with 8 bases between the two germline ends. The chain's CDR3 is CASSLDPGTYNEQFF. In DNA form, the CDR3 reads TGTGCCAGCAGCTTAGACCCAGGTACCTACAATGAGCAGTTCTTC.

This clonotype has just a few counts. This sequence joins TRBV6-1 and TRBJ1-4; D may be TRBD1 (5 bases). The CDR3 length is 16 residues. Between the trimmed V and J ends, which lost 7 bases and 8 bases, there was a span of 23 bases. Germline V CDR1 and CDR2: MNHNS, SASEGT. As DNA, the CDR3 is TGTGCCAGCACCGGAAGCAGGGTCAGGGCTGGCGAAAAACTGTTTTTT. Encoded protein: CASTGSRVRAGEKLFF.

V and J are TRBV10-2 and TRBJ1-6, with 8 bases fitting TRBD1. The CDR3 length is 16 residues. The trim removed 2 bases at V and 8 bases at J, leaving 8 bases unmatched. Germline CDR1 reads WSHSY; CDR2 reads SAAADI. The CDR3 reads CASSEGRTGRDSPLHF. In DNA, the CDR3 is TGCGCCAGCAGTGAGGGCCGGACAGGGAGGGATTCACCCCTCCACTTT.

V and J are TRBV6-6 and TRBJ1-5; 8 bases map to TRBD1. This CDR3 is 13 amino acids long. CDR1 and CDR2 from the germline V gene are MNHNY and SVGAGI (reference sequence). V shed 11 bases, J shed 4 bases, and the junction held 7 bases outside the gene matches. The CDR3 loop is CAPPDRVNQPQHF. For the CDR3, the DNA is TGTGCCCCACCGGACAGGGTGAATCAGCCCCAGCATTTT.